The rows below give T cell receptor beta chains drawn from one sample of a study of cytomegalovirus exposure and HLA in healthy donors. Repertoires were generated with immunoSEQ multiplex PCR, while TCRdb's copy carries only in-frame clones and drops some. The profile shows more than 150,000 clones, 80% to 85% of them singletons. What was sequenced was PBMCs. The receptor set was obtained from a man between 45 and 60 years old in good health and CMV-seronegative. CDR3s leave out the opening cysteine and the closing phenylalanine or tryptophan. Fields, in order: J gene, V gene, CDR3 protein.

>TRBJ2-1|TRBV5-5
ASRGWGGSYNEQF
>TRBJ1-4|TRBV6-6
ASKDRVVEKLF
>TRBJ2-2|TRBV27
ASFRLGGSGELF
>TRBJ2-2|TRBV28
ASSYEGTGELF
>TRBJ2-3|TRBV6-4
ASSDGLAGLDTQY
>TRBJ2-3|TRBV19
ASSIPPGTDTQY
>TRBJ1-5|TRBV6-1
ASSSSRGGQPQH
>TRBJ2-5|TRBV2
ASSAVEETQY
>TRBJ1-2|TRBV9
ASSVTGRGEGGYT
>TRBJ2-7|TRBV6-5
ASRPNKGGTYEQY
>TRBJ1-2|TRBV2
ASRRQGARGYT
>TRBJ1-1|TRBV7-6
ASSSPLGGEAF
>TRBJ1-1|TRBV6-5
ASSYSGGLGTEAF
>TRBJ1-5|TRBV5-6
ASSLAEGNQPQH
>TRBJ1-2|TRBV19
ASSIGSGRWYGYT
>TRBJ1-2|TRBV18
ASSREGGYT
>TRBJ1-3|TRBV6-6
ASSATGGLPGNTIY
>TRBJ2-5|TRBV5-1
ASSLVRGRMETQY
>TRBJ1-2|TRBV7-2
ASSTQRVGNGYT
>TRBJ1-1|TRBV6-1
ASSERGRDGAF
>TRBJ2-5|TRBV7-8
ASSGAGGRETQY
>TRBJ2-3|TRBV9
ASSVDGTSTDTQY
>TRBJ1-5|TRBV19
ASSGGGGRQPQH
>NA|TRBV6-5
ASSSGRKGDEQY
>TRBJ2-4|TRBV7-2
ASRGTGAHIQY
>TRBJ2-3|TRBV4-3
ASSQDPTGSRTDTQY
>TRBJ2-7|TRBV7-3
ASSANPGQPYEQY